The 18 T cell receptor beta chains below all came from one sample that was sequenced in a study of PD-1 blockade in classical Hodgkin lymphoma (dated by TCRdb to the early 2020s). The time point label, as the study defines it: cycle 2 day 1 (C2D1) of nivolumab. Every trial patient had relapsed following autologous stem cell transplantation, and prior brentuximab vedotin exposure was what differed among cohorts A, B and C. Receptor libraries were prepared by the immunoSEQ multiplex PCR assay. Not all clones reach the TCRdb copy of this immuneACCESS table, which keeps in-frame sequences only. Checked studies attribute under half of the gap to unresolved V genes and leave the rest unexplained. The sample profile shows 25,000 to 35,000 clones; approximately 74% of them were found once. Of the sample, roughly 3% falls within the top ten clones. Sequenced here: peripheral blood mononuclear cells (PBMCs), sampled before the second cycle of nivolumab. Receptors originate from a human donor with classical Hodgkin lymphoma.

This chain joins TRBV6-1 and TRBJ2-1; D may be TRBD1 or TRBD2 (6 bases each). The CDR3 runs to 18 residues. The germline V and J ends were trimmed by 2 bases and 4 bases, with 21 bases remaining between them. Germline assignment: CDR1 MNHNS and CDR2 SASEGT. The CDR3 sequence: CASSETLFGGGIYNEQFF. The CDR3 nucleotides are TGTGCCAGCAGTGAAACGCTTTTCGGAGGGGGGATATACAATGAGCAGTTCTTC.

The chain couples TRBV12-5 to TRBJ1-3; no reliable D call. CDR3 size: 18 residues. Germline V gene sequence: CDR1 LGHNT, CDR2 FRNRAP. V was trimmed by 1 base and J by 1 base, leaving 17 bases between them. Here the CDR3 reads CASGLAITSNPSGNTIYF. The CDR3 coding sequence is TGTGCTAGTGGTTTGGCAATAACTTCGAACCCGTCTGGAAACACCATATATTTT.

This clone was observed a single time. The rearrangement joins TRBV11-1 to TRBJ2-7, with a weak D call TRBD1 (5 bases). With 5 bases removed from V and 0 bases from J, the gap between germline ends came to 11 bases. This CDR3 contains 14 residues. Per germline, CDR1 SGHAT and CDR2 FQDESV (reference sequence). DNA of the CDR3: TGTGCCAGCAGCGGACACACTACCTCCTACGAGCAGTACTTC. Protein: CASSGHTTSYEQYF. Using reference TRBV11-1 and TRBJ2-7 for the parts outside the CDR3, the full variable domain is EAEVAQSPRYKITEKSQAVAFWCDPISGHATLYWYRQILGQGPELLVQFQDESVVDDSQLPKDRFSAERLKGVDSTLKIQPAELGDSAMYLCASSGHTTSYEQYFGPGTRLTVT.

CDR3 residues: CASSISAGGPVEQYF. The CDR3 DNA is TGTGCCAGTAGTATATCGGCAGGGGGACCAGTCGAGCAGTACTTC. This chain connects TRBV19 to TRBJ2-7, with TRBD1 matching over 7 bases. The germline V gene has CDR1 LNHDA and CDR2 SQIVND (reference sequence). The CDR3 length is 15 residues. Germline trimming cut 2 bases from V and 6 bases from J; bases unmatched to any gene: 10.

V is TRBV7-2 and J is TRBJ1-2; the D is unclear. CDR1 and CDR2 from the germline V gene are SGHTA and FQGNSA. The length of the CDR3 is 15 residues. V gave up 5 bases and J gave up 2 bases, with 15 bases separating them. CDR3 DNA: TGTGCCAGCAGCCAAGAATCGGGAATCAACTATGGCTACACCTTC. Translating gives CASSQESGINYGYTF.

This clone has just a few counts. J is TRBJ1-6 and V is TRBV4-1; 7 nucleotides align to TRBD1. The CDR3 is 16 amino acids. The V gene end was trimmed by 0 bases and the J gene end by 7 bases; junction bases not matched to a gene: 6. Germline CDR1 is MGHRA and CDR2 is YSYEKL. CDR3 region: CASSQEPTGENSPLHF. In DNA form, the CDR3 reads TGCGCCAGCAGCCAAGAACCAACAGGGGAAAATTCACCCCTCCACTTT.

The rearrangement uses TRBV6-6 and TRBJ2-1; 11 positions agree with TRBD1. CDR3 length: 15 residues. V was clipped by 5 bases and J by 8 bases; unmatched bases: 8. From germline, CDR1 is MNHNY and CDR2 SVGAGI (reference sequence). The CDR3 is CASSDGQGAYYEQFF. The CDR3 region has the DNA TGTGCCAGCAGTGACGGACAGGGGGCTTACTATGAGCAGTTCTTC.

This chain uses TRBV7-9 with TRBJ2-1; D gene unclear. Trimming cost V 2 bases and J 5 bases, with 10 bases left between them. CDR1 is SEHNR, CDR2 FQNEAQ, per germline (reference sequence). This CDR3 has 14 residues. CDR3 DNA sequence: TGTGCCAGCAGCTTATTGGAAGTTGACAATGAGCAGTTCTTC. The encoded protein is CASSLLEVDNEQFF. Filled out from reference TRBV7-9 and TRBJ2-1, the complete variable domain reads DTGVSQNPRHKITKRGQNVTFRCDPISEHNRLYWYRQTLGQGPEFLTYFQNEAQLEKSRLLSDRFSAERPKGSFSTLEIQRTEQGDSAMYLCASSLLEVDNEQFFGPGTRLTVL.

The chain couples TRBV27 to TRBJ2-7; D may be TRBD2 (6 bases). Deletions cut 5 bases from V and 1 base from J, with 12 bases between. The CDR3 has 14 residues. Germline V gene data show CDR1 as MNHEY and CDR2 as SMNVEV (reference sequence). The CDR3: CASSPVTRSYEQYF. The CDR3 bases are TGTGCCAGCAGTCCTGTGACTAGGTCCTACGAGCAGTACTTC.

The chain is built from TRBV5-6 and TRBJ2-1, with 7 bases aligning to TRBD2. The CDR3 covers 15 residues. The V segment lost 1 base and the J segment 3 bases; nucleotides outside the gene matches: 4. Germline CDR1 SGHDT, CDR2 YYEEEE. Here the CDR3 reads CASSLPGLHYNEQFF. The CDR3, as DNA: TGTGCCAGCAGCTTGCCGGGACTACACTACAATGAGCAGTTCTTC. The full variable domain, with the rest looked up from reference TRBV5-6 and TRBJ2-1, is DAGVTQSPTHLIKTRGQQVTLRCSPKSGHDTVSWYQQALGQGPQFIFQYYEEEERQRGNFPDRFSGHQFPNYSSELNVNALLLGDSALYLCASSLPGLHYNEQFFGPGTRLTVL.

The J gene is TRBJ1-2, the V gene TRBV6-5, with D perhaps matching TRBD1 (5 bases). V was shortened by 7 bases and J by 4 bases, with 19 bases between the two germline ends. CDR1 MNHEY and CDR2 SVGAGI come from the germline V gene. The CDR3 is 15 amino acids. CDR3 DNA: TGTGCCAGCACCACTGCTAGTCAGGGAAGCTATGGCTACACCTTC. It encodes CASTTASQGSYGYTF.

V gene TRBV6-5 combines with J gene TRBJ1-2; TRBD1 matches at 8 bases. The CDR3 contains 14 residues. Germline CDR1 and CDR2: MNHEY and SVGAGI. Unmatched junction bases numbered 6, after V lost 5 bases and J lost 4 bases. CDR3 region: CASSEGTGVYGYTF. The CDR3 nucleotides read TGTGCCAGCAGTGAAGGGACAGGAGTCTATGGCTACACCTTC.

The chain joins TRBV2 to TRBJ1-2; no firm D call. Germline V gives CDR1 SNHLY, CDR2 FYNNEI. This CDR3 is 13 amino acids long. Trimming left V 7 bases short and J 13 bases short, with 22 bases between. For the CDR3, the DNA is TGTGCCAGCACGGTGGGCGCGGACCTCCATAGCACCTTC. This translates into CASTVGADLHSTF. Filled out from reference TRBV2 and TRBJ1-2, the complete variable domain reads EPEVTQTPSHQVTQMGQEVILRCVPISNHLYFYWYRQILGQKVEFLVSFYNNEISEKSEIFDDQFSVERPDGSNFTLKIRSTKLEDSAMYFCASTVGADLHSTFGSGTRLTVV.

This clone was seen a handful of times. The chain combines TRBV5-1 with TRBJ2-3; tentatively, D is TRBD1 or TRBD2 (5 bases each). The germline V and J ends were trimmed by 4 bases and 7 bases, with 22 bases remaining between them. This CDR3 has 16 amino acids. The germline V gene has CDR1 SGHRS and CDR2 YFSETQ. CDR3 residues: CASSVSGTVPMNTQYF. The CDR3 coding sequence is TGCGCCAGCAGCGTCTCTGGGACGGTACCGATGAATACGCAGTATTTT.

This clone was counted a single time. V gene TRBV30 combines with J gene TRBJ1-2; perhaps TRBD1 as D (5 bases). The germline V gene has CDR1 GTSNPN and CDR2 SVGIG (reference sequence). Trimming shortened V by 3 bases and J by 1 base, and 6 bases separated the two germline ends. The length of the CDR3 is 12 residues. In DNA, the CDR3 is TGTGCCTGGAGGGGGGGTAACTATGGCTACACCTTC. Protein product: CAWRGGNYGYTF.

This rearrangement joins TRBV7-9 to TRBJ1-6, with D possibly TRBD1 on 5 matching bases. CDR3 length equals 16 residues. The germline V gene has CDR1 SEHNR and CDR2 FQNEAQ (reference sequence). V was shortened by 5 bases and J by 10 bases, with 21 bases between the two germline ends. This chain's CDR3 is CASSATGTRRNSPLHF. In DNA form, the CDR3 reads TGTGCCAGCAGCGCCACCGGGACCCGGAGGAACTCACCCCTCCACTTT.

As for this clone: At one boundary the junction diverges from the germline segment, which might be a read error. J is TRBJ1-5 and V is TRBV6-1; 9 nucleotides line up with TRBD1. CDR3 length equals 17 residues. From germline, CDR1 is MNHNS and CDR2 SASEGT. As DNA, the CDR3 is TGTGCCAGCTGTGACAGGGGGACGATCCGTGACGATCAGCCCCAGCATTTT. It specifies CASCDRGTIRDDQPQHF.

The V call is TRBV29-1, the J call TRBJ1-5, with D uncertain. This CDR3 contains 11 residues. In germline, CDR1 is SQVTM, CDR2 ANQGSEA. V lost 2 bases and J lost 11, with 10 bases in between. As DNA, the CDR3 is TGCAGCGTTGAATTAACTGGGGCCCAGCATTTT. As protein: CSVELTGAQHF.